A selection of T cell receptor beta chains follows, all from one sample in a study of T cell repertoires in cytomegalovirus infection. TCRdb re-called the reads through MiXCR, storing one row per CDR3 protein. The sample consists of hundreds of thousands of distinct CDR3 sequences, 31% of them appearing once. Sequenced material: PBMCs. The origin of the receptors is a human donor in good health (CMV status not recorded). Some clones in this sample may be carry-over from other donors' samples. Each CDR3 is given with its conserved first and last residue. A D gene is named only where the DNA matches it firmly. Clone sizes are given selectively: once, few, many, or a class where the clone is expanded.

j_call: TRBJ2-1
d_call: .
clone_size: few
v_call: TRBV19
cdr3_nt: TGTGCCAGTAAGGACAGCTACAATGAGCAGTTCTTC
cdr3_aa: CASKDSYNEQFF

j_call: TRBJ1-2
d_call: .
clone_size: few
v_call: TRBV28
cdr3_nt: TGTGCCAGCAGTTTTCCCAGAAGTGGCTACACCTTC
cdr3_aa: CASSFPRSGYTF

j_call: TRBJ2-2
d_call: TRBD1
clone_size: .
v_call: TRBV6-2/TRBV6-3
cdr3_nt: TGTGCCAGCAGAAGTACCAGGGGGAAGAACACCGGGGAGCTGTTTTTT
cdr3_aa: CASRSTRGKNTGELFF

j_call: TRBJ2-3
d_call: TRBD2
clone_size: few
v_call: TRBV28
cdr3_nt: TGTGCCAGCAGACCGGTGCCCTGGGCTAGCGGAACCCCAGGGCCAGATACGCAGTATTTT
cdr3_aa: CASRPVPWASGTPGPDTQYF

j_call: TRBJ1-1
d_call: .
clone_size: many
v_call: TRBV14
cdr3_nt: TGTGCCAGCAGCCCCGTCGGACGCATGAACACTGAAGCTTTCTTT
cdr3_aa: CASSPVGRMNTEAFF

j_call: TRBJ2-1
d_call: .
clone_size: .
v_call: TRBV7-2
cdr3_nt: TGTGCCAGCAGCTCGAACCCTTTCCTGGGGCCCTACAATGAGCAGTTCTTC
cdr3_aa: CASSSNPFLGPYNEQFF

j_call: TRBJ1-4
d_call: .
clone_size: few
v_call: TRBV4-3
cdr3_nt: TGCGCCAGCAGCCAAGACTGGGAAGGTGAAAAACTGTTTTTT
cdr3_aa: CASSQDWEGEKLFF

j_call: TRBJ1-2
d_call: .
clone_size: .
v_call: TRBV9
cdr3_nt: TGTGCCAGCACCATGGCAGGGAACTATGGCTACACCTTC
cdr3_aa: CASTMAGNYGYTF

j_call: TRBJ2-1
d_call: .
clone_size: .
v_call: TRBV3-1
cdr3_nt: TGTGCCAGCAGCCAAGATCCCCGTGGGACGGGCGAGCGGGAGCAGTTCTTC
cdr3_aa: CASSQDPRGTGEREQFF

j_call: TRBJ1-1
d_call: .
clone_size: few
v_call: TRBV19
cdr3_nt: TGTGCCAGTAGTTTTGATTTTGGTGGGAACACTGAAGCTTTCTTT
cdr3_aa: CASSFDFGGNTEAFF

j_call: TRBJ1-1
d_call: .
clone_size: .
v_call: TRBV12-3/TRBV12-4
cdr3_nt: TGTGCCAGCAGTTTAATTACGGCCACTGAAGCTTTCTTT
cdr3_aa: CASSLITATEAFF

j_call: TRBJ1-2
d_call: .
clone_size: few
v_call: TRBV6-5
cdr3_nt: TGTGCCAGCAGGCCCTGGGCCAGGGAGGGTGCCTATGGCTACACCTTC
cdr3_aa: CASRPWAREGAYGYTF

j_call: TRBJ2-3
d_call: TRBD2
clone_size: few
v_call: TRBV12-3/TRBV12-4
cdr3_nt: TGTGCCAGCAGTCCCACTGACGGGGGGGCGAAAGATACGCAGTATTTT
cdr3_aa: CASSPTDGGAKDTQYF

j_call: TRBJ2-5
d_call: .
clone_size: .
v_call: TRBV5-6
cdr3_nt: TGTGCCAGCGAATCCAGGGTATTGGAGACCCAGTACTTC
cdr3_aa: CASESRVLETQYF

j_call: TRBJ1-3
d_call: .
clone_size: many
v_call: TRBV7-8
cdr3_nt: TGTGCCAGCACCTCAGGGAAGTCCCGGGTCTCTGGAAACACCATATATTTT
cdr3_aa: CASTSGKSRVSGNTIYF

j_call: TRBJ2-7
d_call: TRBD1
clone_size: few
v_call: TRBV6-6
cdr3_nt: TGTGCCAGCAGTCTAGGACAGGGGGGCTCCTACGAGCAGTACTTC
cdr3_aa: CASSLGQGGSYEQYF

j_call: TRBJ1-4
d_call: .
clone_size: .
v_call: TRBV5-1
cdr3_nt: TGCGCCAGCAGATTGCAACCAACTAATGAAAAACTGTTTTTT
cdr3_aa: CASRLQPTNEKLFF

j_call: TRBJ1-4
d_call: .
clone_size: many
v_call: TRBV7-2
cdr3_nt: TGTGCCAGCAGCTTAAAGGGAGCGGGCAGGGCCAATGAAAAACTGTTTTTT
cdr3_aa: CASSLKGAGRANEKLFF

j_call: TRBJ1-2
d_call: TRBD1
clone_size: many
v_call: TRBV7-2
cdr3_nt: TGTGCCAGCAGCGCTCAACAGGGAGGGACAGCTGGCTACACCTTC
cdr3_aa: CASSAQQGGTAGYTF

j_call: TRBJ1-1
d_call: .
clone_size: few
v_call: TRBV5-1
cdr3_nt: TGCGCCAGCAGCTTGGATCAGGGTGGGGCTTTCTTT
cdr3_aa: CASSLDQGGAFF

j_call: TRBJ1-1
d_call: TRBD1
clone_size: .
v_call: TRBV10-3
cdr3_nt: TGTGCCATCAGCTTGGACAGGGGAAACACTGAAGCTTTCTTT
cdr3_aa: CAISLDRGNTEAFF

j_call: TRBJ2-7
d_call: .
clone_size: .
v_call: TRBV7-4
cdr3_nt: TGTGCCAGCAGCTTAGTTCGGGGGCCTGCGGGGAACGAGCAGTACTTC
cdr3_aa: CASSLVRGPAGNEQYF

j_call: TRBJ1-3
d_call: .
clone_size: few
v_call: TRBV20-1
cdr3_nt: TGCAGTGCTAGACCGTTTGACGGTTCTGGAAACACCATATATTTT
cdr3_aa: CSARPFDGSGNTIYF

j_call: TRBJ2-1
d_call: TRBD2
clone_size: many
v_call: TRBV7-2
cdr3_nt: TGTGCCAGCAGCTTACAGCGGGGGGGCCGCAATGAGCAGTTCTTC
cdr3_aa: CASSLQRGGRNEQFF

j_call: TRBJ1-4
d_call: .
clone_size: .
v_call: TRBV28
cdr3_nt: TGTGCCAGCAGTTTATTACAGTTGGGGGAAAAACTGTTTTTT
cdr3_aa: CASSLLQLGEKLFF

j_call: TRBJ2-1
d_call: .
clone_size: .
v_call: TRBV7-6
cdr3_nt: TGTGCCAGCAGCTCGACGAACGTGGCAAACAATGAGCAGTTCTTC
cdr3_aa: CASSSTNVANNEQFF

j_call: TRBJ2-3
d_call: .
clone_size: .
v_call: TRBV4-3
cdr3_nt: TGCGCCAGCAGCCAAGACCGCCCCACAGATACGCAGTATTTT
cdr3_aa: CASSQDRPTDTQYF

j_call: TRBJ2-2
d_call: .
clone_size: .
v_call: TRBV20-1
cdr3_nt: TGCAGTGCCGAGGTTGGGGGACTCGCCACCGGGGAGCTGTTTTTT
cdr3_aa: CSAEVGGLATGELFF

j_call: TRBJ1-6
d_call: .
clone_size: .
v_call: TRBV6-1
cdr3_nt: TGTGCCAGCAGTGAACGTCTGGGCAGAAATTCACCCCTCCACTTT
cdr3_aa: CASSERLGRNSPLHF

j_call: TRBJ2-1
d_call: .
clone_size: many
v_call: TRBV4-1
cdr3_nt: TGCGCCAGCAGCCAAGACGGGCACAGTTCTAATGAGCAGTTCTTC
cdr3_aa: CASSQDGHSSNEQFF

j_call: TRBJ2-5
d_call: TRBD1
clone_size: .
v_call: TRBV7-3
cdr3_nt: TGTGCCAGCAGCCCGGCCGGGACAGGGGGCCAAGAGCCCCAGTACTTC
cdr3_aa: CASSPAGTGGQEPQYF

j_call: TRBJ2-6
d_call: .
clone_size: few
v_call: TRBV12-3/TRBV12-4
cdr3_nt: TGTGCCAGCAGCTTTTTGGAGGTACCCTCTGGGGCCAACGTCCTGACTTTC
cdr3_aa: CASSFLEVPSGANVLTF

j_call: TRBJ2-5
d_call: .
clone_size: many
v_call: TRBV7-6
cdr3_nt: TGTGCCAGCACCCCACGTGAGACCCAGTACTTC
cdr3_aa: CASTPRETQYF

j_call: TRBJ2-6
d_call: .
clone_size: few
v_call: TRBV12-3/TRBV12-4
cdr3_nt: TGTGCCAGCAGTTTGGAGGTACAGGTGGGCTCTGGGGCCAACGTCCTGACTTTC
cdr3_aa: CASSLEVQVGSGANVLTF

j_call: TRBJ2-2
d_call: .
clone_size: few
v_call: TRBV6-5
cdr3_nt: TGTGCCAGCAGTTACTCGTATCGAGGGGCGAACACCGGGGAGCTGTTTTTT
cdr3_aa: CASSYSYRGANTGELFF

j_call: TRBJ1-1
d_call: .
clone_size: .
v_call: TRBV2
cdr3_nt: TGTGCCAGCAGTGAAGGGGTCGGTTTCGGAGCTTTCTTT
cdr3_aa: CASSEGVGFGAFF

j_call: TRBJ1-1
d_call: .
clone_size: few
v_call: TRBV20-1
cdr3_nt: TGCAGTGCTGGGGTTCCGAACACTGAAGCTTTCTTT
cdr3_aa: CSAGVPNTEAFF

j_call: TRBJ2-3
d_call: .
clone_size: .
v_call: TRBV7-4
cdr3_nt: TGTGCCAGCAGCAACAGACAGACAGATACGCAGTATTTT
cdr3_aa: CASSNRQTDTQYF

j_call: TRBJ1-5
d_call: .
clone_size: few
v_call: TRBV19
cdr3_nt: TGTGCCAGTAGTATAGACAAGCATCAGCCCCAGCATTTT
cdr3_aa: CASSIDKHQPQHF

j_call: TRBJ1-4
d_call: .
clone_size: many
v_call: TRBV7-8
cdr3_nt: TGTGCCAGCAGCTTACGGCGGCGCAATGAAAAACTGTTTTTT
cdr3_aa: CASSLRRRNEKLFF